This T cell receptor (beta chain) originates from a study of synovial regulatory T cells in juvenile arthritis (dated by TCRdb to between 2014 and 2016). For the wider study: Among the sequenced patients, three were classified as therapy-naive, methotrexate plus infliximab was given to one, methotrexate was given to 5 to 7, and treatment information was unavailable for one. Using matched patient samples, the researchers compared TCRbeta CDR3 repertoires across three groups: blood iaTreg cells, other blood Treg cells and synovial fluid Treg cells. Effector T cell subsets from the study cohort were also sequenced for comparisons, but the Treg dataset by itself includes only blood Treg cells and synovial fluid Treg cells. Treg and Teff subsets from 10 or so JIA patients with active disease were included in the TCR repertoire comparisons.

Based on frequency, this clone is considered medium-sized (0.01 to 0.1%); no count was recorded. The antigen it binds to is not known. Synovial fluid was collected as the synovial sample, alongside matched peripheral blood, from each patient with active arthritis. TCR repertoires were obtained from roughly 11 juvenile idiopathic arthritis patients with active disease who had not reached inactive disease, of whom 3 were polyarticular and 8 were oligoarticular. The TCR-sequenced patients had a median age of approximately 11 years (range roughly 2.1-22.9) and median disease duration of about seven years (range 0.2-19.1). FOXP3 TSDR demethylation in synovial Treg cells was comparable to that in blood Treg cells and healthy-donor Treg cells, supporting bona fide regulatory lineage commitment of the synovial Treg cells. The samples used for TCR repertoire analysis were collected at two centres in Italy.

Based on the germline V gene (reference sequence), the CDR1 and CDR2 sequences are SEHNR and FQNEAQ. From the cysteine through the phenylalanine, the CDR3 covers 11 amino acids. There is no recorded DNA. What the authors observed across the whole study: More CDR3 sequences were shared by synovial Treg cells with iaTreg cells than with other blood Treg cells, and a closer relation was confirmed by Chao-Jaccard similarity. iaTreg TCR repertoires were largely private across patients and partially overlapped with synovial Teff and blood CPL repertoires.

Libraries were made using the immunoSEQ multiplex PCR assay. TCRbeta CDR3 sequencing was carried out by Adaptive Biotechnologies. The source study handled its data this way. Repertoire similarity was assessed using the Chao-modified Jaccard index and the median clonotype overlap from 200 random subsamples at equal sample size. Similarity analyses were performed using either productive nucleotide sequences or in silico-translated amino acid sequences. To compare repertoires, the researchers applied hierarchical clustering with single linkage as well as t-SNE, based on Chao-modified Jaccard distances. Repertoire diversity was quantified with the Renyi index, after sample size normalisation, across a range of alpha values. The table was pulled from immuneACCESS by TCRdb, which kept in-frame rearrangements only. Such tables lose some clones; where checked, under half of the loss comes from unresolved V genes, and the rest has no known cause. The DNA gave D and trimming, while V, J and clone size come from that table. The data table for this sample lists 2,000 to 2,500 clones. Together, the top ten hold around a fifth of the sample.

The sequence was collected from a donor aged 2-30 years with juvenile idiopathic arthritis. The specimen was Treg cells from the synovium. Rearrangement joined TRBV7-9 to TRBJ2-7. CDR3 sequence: CASSLSYEQYF.